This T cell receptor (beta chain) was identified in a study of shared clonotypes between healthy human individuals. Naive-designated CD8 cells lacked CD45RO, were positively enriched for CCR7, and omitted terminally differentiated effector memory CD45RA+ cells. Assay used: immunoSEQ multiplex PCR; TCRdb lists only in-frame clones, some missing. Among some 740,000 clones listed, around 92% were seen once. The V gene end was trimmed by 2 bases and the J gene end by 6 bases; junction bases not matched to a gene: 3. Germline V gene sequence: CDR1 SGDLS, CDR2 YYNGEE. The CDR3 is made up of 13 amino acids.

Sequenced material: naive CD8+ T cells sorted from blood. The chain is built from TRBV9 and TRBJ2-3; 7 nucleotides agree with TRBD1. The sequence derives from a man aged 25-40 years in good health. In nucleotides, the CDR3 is TGTGCCAGCAGCGTGACAGGGAGCGATACGCAGTATTTT. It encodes CASSVTGSDTQYF.